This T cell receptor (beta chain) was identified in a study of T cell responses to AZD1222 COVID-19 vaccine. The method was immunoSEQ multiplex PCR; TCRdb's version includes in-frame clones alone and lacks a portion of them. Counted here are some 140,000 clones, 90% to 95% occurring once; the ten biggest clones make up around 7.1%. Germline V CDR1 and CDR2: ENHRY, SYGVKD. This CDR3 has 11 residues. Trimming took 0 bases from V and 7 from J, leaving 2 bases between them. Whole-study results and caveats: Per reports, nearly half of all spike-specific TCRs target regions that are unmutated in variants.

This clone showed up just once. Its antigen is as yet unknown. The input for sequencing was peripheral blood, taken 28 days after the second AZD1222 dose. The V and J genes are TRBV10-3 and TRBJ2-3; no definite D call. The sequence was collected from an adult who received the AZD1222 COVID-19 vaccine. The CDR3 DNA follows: TGTGCCATCAGTGAGTCGCATACGCAGTATTTT. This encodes CAISESHTQYF.